Each of the 6 T cell receptor beta chains below was sequenced from the same sample in a study of shared clonotypes between healthy human individuals. Clones were read by immunoSEQ multiplex PCR, and TCRdb kept only the in-frame ones, dropping some. The sample lists about 600,000 clones, more than 95% occurring once. The sample comprised naive CD4+ T cells sorted from blood. Subset defined: CD45RA+ positively selected. Every receptor here comes from a woman younger than 45 in good health.

This chain joins TRBV28 and TRBJ2-3; a possible D gene is TRBD1 (6 bases). CDR1 is MDHEN, CDR2 SYDVKM, per germline. CDR3 length equals 13 residues. V lost 6 bases, J lost 1 base, and 8 bases lay in between. The CDR3 is CASSWTGTDTQYF. CDR3 coding DNA: TGTGCCAGCAGCTGGACAGGCACAGATACGCAGTATTTT.

The rearrangement joins TRBV7-7 to TRBJ2-2; 11 nucleotides align to TRBD2. The germline CDR1 and CDR2 sequences are SSHAT and FNYEAQ (reference sequence). CDR3 size: 15 residues. The ends lost 5 bases at V and 6 bases at J; junction bases unmatched: 5. CDR3 residues: CASSQLAGGPGELFF. The CDR3 nucleotides read TGTGCCAGCAGCCAGTTAGCGGGAGGGCCCGGGGAGCTGTTTTTT.

A single count supports this clone. This chain joins TRBV15 and TRBJ2-5, with D possibly TRBD2 on 5 matching bases. Germline assignment: CDR1 LNHNV and CDR2 YYDKDF (reference sequence). The CDR3 has 17 residues. Trimming removed 1 base from V and 4 bases from J, with 19 bases in between. In DNA, the CDR3 is TGTGCCACCAGCAGAGTTCTTAGCGTGAGGGCGCCAGAGACCCAGTACTTC. Translated: CATSRVLSVRAPETQYF.

The rearrangement uses TRBV19 and TRBJ2-5, with 9 bases that match TRBD1. Germline loops: CDR1 LNHDA, CDR2 SQIVND (reference sequence). This CDR3 is built from 15 residues. With V trimmed by 7 bases and J by 7 bases, 13 bases remained unmatched. CDR3 residues: CASMVLGQGPWTQYF. In DNA, the CDR3 is TGTGCCAGTATGGTACTTGGACAGGGGCCTTGGACCCAGTACTTC.

V and J are TRBV4-1 and TRBJ1-5; TRBD1 matches 8 bases. Germline CDR1 reads MGHRA; CDR2 reads YSYEKL. Losses at the gene ends were 0 bases for V and 7 bases for J; bases not matched to a gene: 5. This CDR3 region has 15 residues. The CDR3 here is CASSQDSGGWQPQHF. CDR3 nucleotides: TGCGCCAGCAGCCAAGATTCAGGGGGCTGGCAGCCCCAGCATTTT.

V is TRBV19 and J is TRBJ1-4, with D uncertain. The germline gives CDR1 LNHDA, CDR2 SQIVND (reference sequence). V was clipped by 5 bases and J by 0 bases, with 7 bases between them. The CDR3 extends over 14 amino acids. In DNA form, the CDR3 reads TGTGCCAGTAGTCGGAAGGCAACTAATGAAAAACTGTTTTTT. Its translation: CASSRKATNEKLFF.